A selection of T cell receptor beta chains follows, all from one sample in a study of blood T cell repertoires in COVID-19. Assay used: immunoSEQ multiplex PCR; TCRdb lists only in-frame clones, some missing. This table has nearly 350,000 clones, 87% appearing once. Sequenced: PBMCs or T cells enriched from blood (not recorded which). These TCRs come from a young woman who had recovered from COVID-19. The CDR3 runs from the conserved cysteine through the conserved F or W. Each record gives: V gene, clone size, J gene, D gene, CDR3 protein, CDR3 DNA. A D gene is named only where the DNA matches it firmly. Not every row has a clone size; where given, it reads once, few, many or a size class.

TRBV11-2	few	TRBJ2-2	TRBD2	CASSLDRQRGAANTGELFF	TGTGCCAGCAGCTTAGATCGCCAGCGGGGGGCGGCGAACACCGGGGAGCTGTTTTTT
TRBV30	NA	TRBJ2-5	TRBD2	CAWIGARASGETQYF	TGTGCCTGGATCGGAGCGAGGGCTAGCGGGGAGACCCAGTACTTC
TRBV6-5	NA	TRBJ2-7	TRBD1	CATLDRGRSEQYF	TGTGCCACCTTGGACAGGGGACGCTCCGAGCAGTACTTC
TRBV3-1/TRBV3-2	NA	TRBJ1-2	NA	CASSPLVQGDGYTF	TGTGCCAGCAGCCCATTGGTACAGGGTGATGGCTACACCTTC
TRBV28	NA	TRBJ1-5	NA	CASSPPGGLGNQPQHF	TGTGCCAGCAGTCCCCCCGGGGGGTTGGGCAATCAGCCCCAGCATTTT
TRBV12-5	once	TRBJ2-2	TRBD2	CASAPAGSNTGELFF	TGTGCTAGTGCCCCAGCGGGGTCGAACACCGGGGAGCTGTTTTTT
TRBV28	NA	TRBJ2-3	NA	CASRSSDTTDTQYF	TGTGCCAGCAGATCCTCGGACACCACAGATACGCAGTATTTT
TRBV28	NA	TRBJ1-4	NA	CASTTPGEKLFF	TGTGCCAGCACCACGCCGGGTGAAAAACTGTTTTTT
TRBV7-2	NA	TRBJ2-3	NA	CASSRAPGVPDTQYF	TGTGCCAGCAGCCGGGCCCCCGGGGTCCCAGATACGCAGTATTTT
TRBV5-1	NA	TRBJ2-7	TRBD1	CASSQYRGSWEQYF	TGCGCCAGCAGTCAGTACAGGGGTTCCTGGGAGCAGTACTTC
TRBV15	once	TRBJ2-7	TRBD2	CATSRDLLAGSYEQYF	TGTGCCACCAGCAGAGATCTTCTAGCGGGCTCCTACGAGCAGTACTTC
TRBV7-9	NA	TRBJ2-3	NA	CASSLAPWYRVPDTQYF	TGTGCCAGCAGCTTAGCCCCGTGGTACAGGGTGCCAGATACGCAGTATTTT
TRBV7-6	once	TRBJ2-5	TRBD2	CASSLLAGDQETQYF	TGTGCCAGCAGCTTACTAGCGGGGGACCAAGAGACCCAGTACTTC
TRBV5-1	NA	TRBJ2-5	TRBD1	CASTTGQGRETQYF	TGCGCCAGCACCACGGGACAGGGAAGAGAGACCCAGTACTTC
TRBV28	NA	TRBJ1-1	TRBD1	CASSLGTGNEAFF	TGTGCCAGCAGTTTGGGGACAGGCAATGAAGCTTTCTTT
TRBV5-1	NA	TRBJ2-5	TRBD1	CASSLIPGTGETQYF	TGCGCCAGCAGCTTGATCCCCGGGACAGGGGAGACCCAGTACTTC
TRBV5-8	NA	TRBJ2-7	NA	CASSFPQGRFNYEQYF	TGTGCCAGCAGCTTCCCACAGGGTCGATTTAACTACGAGCAGTACTTC
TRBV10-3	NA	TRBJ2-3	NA	CAIMGVLGGTQYF	TGTGCCATCATGGGGGTTCTAGGGGGTACGCAGTATTTT
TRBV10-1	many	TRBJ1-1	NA	CASSDSTQVTEAFF	TGCGCCAGCAGCGATTCTACTCAGGTCACTGAAGCTTTCTTT
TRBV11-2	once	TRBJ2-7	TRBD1	CASSLGQGGSYEQYF	TGTGCCAGCAGCCTCGGACAGGGGGGCTCCTACGAGCAGTACTTC
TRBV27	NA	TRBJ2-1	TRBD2	CASSFGGGTYNEQFF	TGTGCCAGCAGTTTTGGCGGGGGGACCTACAATGAGCAGTTCTTC
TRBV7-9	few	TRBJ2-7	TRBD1	CASSLEGTGAYEQYF	TGTGCCAGCAGCCTAGAAGGGACAGGGGCCTACGAGCAGTACTTC
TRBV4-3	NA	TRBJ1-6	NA	CASSHPHKGRGNSPLHF	TGCGCCAGCAGCCACCCCCACAAGGGTAGAGGGAATTCACCCCTCCACTTT
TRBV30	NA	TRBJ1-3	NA	CAWADSRWGTIYF	TGTGCCTGGGCGGACAGTCGATGGGGCACCATATATTTT
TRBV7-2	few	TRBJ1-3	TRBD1	CASSSETGAGNTIYF	TGTGCCAGCAGCTCAGAGACAGGGGCTGGAAACACCATATATTTT
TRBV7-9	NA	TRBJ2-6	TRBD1	CASSWPTGTASSGANVLTF	TGTGCCAGCAGCTGGCCAACCGGGACAGCCTCCTCTGGGGCCAACGTCCTGACTTTC
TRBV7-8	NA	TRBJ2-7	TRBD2	CASSSGTSSLEQYF	TGTGCCAGCAGCTCCGGGACTAGCTCGCTGGAGCAGTACTTC
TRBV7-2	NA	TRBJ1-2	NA	CASSSDLAGYGYTF	TGTGCCAGCAGCTCCGATTTGGCTGGCTATGGCTACACCTTC